This T cell receptor (beta chain) stems from a study of T cell responses to AZD1222 COVID-19 vaccine. Study findings and constraints: Spike-specific TCR breadth and depth went up after people got two AZD1222 doses. At baseline, just a handful of AZD1222 recipients tested seropositive. Dominant CD4 TCR responses targeted spike regions 160-218 and 743-854.

The CDR3 has 16 residues. V was clipped by 0 bases and J by 0 bases, with 12 bases between them. Germline CDR1 reads SGHRS; CDR2 reads YFSETQ. The data were produced by immunoSEQ multiplex PCR, yet TCRdb's version contains in-frame clones alone and is incomplete. The sample gives approximately 130,000 clones, 85% of which show up once; more than 7.5% is in the top ten. A note on this clone: Its cognate antigen is unknown.

Sequenced here: peripheral blood, sampled 28 days after the second dose of the MenACWY control vaccine. The V and J genes are TRBV5-1 and TRBJ2-5, with a weak D call TRBD1 (6 bases). This sequence originates from an adult who received the MenACWY meningococcal vaccine as a control. The CDR3 loop is CASSLDSGDYQETQYF. CDR3 DNA sequence: TGCGCCAGCAGCTTGGATTCAGGGGATTACCAAGAGACCCAGTACTTC.